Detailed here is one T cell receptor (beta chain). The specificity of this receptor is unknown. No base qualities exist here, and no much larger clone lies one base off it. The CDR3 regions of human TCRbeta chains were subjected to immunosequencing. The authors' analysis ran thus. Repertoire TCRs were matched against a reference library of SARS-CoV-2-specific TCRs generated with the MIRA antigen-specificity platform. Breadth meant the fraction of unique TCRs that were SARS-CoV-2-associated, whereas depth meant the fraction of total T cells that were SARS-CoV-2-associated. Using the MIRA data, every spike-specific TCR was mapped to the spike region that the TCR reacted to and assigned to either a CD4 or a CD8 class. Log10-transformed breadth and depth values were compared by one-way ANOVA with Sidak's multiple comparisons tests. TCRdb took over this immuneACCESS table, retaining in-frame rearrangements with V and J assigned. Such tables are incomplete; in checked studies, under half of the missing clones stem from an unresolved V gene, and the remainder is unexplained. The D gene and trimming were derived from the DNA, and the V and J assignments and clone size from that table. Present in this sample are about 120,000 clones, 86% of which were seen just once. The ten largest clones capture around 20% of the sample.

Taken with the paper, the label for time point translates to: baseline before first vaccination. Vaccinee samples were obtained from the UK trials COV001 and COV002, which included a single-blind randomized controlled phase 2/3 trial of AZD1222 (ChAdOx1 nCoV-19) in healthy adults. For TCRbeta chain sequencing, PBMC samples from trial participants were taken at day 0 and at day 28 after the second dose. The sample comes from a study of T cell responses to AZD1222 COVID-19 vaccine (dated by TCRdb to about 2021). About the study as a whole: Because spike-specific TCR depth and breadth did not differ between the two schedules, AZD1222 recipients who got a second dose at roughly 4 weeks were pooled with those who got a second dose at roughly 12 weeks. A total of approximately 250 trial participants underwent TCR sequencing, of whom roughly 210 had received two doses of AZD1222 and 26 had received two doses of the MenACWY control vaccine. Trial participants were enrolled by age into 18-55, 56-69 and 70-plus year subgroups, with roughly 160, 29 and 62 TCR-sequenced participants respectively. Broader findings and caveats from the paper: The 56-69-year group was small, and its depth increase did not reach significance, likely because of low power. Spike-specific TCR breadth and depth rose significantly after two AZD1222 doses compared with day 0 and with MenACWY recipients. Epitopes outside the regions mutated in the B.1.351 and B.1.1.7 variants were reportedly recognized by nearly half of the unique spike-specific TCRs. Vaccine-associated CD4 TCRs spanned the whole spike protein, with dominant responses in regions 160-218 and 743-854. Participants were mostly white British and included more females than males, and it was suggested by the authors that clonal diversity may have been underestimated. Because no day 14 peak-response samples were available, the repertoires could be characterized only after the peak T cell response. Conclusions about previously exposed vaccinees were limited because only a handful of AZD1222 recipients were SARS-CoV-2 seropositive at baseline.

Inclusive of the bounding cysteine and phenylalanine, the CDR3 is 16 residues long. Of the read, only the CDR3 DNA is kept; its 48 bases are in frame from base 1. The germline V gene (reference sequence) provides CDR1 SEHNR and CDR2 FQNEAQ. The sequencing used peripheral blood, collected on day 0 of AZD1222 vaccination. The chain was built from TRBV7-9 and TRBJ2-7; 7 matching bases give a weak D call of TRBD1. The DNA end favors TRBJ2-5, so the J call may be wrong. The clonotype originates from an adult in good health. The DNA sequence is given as TGTGCCAGCAGCTTCGGGGGTCGACAGGGCCGAGAGACCCAGTACTTC. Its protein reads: CASSFGGRQGRETQYF.